One TCR beta chain is described in this entry. The clone's antigen remains unknown. No clone much larger than this one lies a single base away; base qualities are absent. This specimen belongs to a study of OX40 agonist ivuxolimab in advanced cancers. With regard to the full study: The costimulatory receptor OX40 (CD134) was targeted by ivuxolimab, a fully human IgG2 agonistic monoclonal antibody. Intravenous ivuxolimab was administered to patients every 2 weeks at six dose levels: 0.01, 0.1, 0.3, 1.5, 3 and 10 mg/kg. Among the 52 dose-escalation patients, approximately 20 had hepatocellular carcinoma, approximately 15 melanoma, 9 renal cell carcinoma and 9 head and neck cancer. In the dose-escalation cohort, more than 75% of patients were male, and the mean age was approximately 60 years, with a range of roughly 20 to 85. Prior anti-PD-1, anti-PD-L1 or anti-CTLA-4 therapy was permitted, and 40% of dose-escalation patients had received checkpoint inhibitors. Three dose-escalation patients achieved partial responses, one with hepatocellular carcinoma and two with cutaneous melanoma. Peripheral TCRbeta sequencing was intended to test whether TCR sequence diversity was altered and clonal T-cell expansion was caused by ivuxolimab. The monotherapy dose-escalation portion (N ≈ 55 patients) of the phase I ivuxolimab trial is reported in the paper. The paper as a whole reports these results and caveats: Partial responders in the 0.1-3.0 mg/kg groups had among the lowest normalized peripheral clonal expansion, especially among CD8+ T cells. After ivuxolimab, expanded clones were on average more numerous among CD8+ T cells than among CD4+ T cells. At doses from 0.1 to 3.0 mg/kg, clonal expansion was seen in both CD4+ and CD8+ blood T cells between baseline and week 6. The antigen specificity of the clonally expanded peripheral T cells was not determined. Low levels of normalized T-cell clonal expansion were also seen in some nonresponding patients.

Taken from cysteine to phenylalanine, the CDR3 has 15 residues. The sequence is cut down to CDR3 DNA, 45 bases in frame from base 1. CDR1 and CDR2, looked up from the germline V gene (reference sequence), are LNHDA and SQIVND. V is clipped by 3 bases and J by 5 bases, and the sequence between their germline boundaries is 15 bases long. The trial excluded patients who had a history of autoimmune disease or who were on systemic immunosuppression. Peripheral blood for TCR sequencing was collected from all dose cohorts at baseline, on cycle 4 day 1, and on cycle 7 day 1. The samples were drawn from a first-in-human, open-label, multicenter phase I dose-escalation trial of ivuxolimab. Adults with locally advanced or metastatic head and neck squamous cell, hepatocellular, melanoma or renal cell carcinoma were enrolled in the trial. Before TCR sequencing, CD4+ T cells and CD8+ T cells from peripheral blood were sorted into separate populations.

Genomic DNA was isolated from the sorted cells so that the TCRbeta CDR3 region could be sequenced. TCRbeta CDR3 regions were sequenced using the immunoSEQ Assay. The clones in this table, taken by TCRdb from immuneACCESS, are in-frame only. Not every clone is retained; where verified, under half of the shortfall comes from an unresolved V gene, and the cause of the rest is unknown. In this sample the table shows tens of thousands of clones, approximately 80% of which occur a single time. Roughly 23% of the sample is held by the ten biggest clonotypes. The chain is encoded by TRBV19 joined to TRBJ2-3, with no confidently assigned D gene. The receptor comes from an adult with an advanced solid tumor such as melanoma, head and neck, liver or kidney cancer. The specimen comprised CD4+ or CD8+ T cells sorted from blood, sampled in a trial of the OX40 agonist ivuxolimab. The DNA sequence reads TGTGCCAGTAGTATCGGTAGCAGAGTATTAGATACGCAGTATTTT. Its protein is CASSIGSRVLDTQYF. When the CDR3 is completed using the reference TRBV19 and TRBJ2-3 genes on either side, the full variable domain is DGGITQSPKYLFRKEGQNVTLSCEQNLNHDAMYWYRQDPGQGLRLIYYSQIVNDFQKGDIAEGYSVSREKKESFPLTVTSAQKNPTAFYLCASSIGSRVLDTQYFGPGTRLTVL.